The entry below gives a single T cell receptor (beta chain) sequence along with its context. The V gene's germline CDR1 is LNHDA and CDR2 SQIVND (reference sequence). V lost 10 bases and J 0 bases, leaving 10 bases between the germline ends. This CDR3 contains 13 residues. These data originate in a study of blood T cell repertoires in COVID-19. Produced via immunoSEQ multiplex PCR; TCRdb's table is partial and in-frame only. The repertoire includes 5,500 to 6,000 clones, 86% of them detected once, and more than 15% sits in the top ten. This receptor was taken from a human donor in a cohort sampled during active COVID-19. Input material: peripheral blood. The rearrangement uses TRBV19 and TRBJ1-3; tentatively, D is TRBD1 (5 bases). This CDR3 is CATGQYSGNTIYF. In DNA, the CDR3 is TGTGCCACAGGGCAGTACTCTGGAAACACCATATATTTT.